This T cell receptor (beta chain) was captured in a study of identical twins. This clonotype was detected ten times or more. Antigen: not known. General observations from the study: Cord blood's abundant beta clonotypes had fewer insertions, unlike memory repertoires. Cross-sectional statistical analysis was relied on for the conclusions, without the same donors being followed. Zero-insertion analyses were open to partial confounding by invariant MAIT and iNKT cells.

Unique molecular identifiers were in the cDNA, with template-switch universal primer binding. Using its own MiXCR run on the 5' RACE reads, TCRdb lists one record per CDR3 protein. This table holds about 890,000 distinct CDR3 sequences, over 9% found once. CDR1 and CDR2 from the germline V gene are DFQATT and SNEGSKA (reference sequence). The CDR3 extends over 12 amino acids. Trimming removed 0 bases from V and 5 bases from J, with 8 bases in between. These data also formed part of another study, on yellow fever vaccine responses in identical twins.

The sequenced sample consisted of PBMCs. The chain joins TRBV20-1 to TRBJ2-7; D perhaps matches TRBD2 (5 bases). The sequence was collected from a young woman in good health. In nucleotides, the CDR3 is TGCAGTGCTAGAGATGAGGGCCACGAGCAGTACTTC. Amino acid sequence: CSARDEGHEQYF.